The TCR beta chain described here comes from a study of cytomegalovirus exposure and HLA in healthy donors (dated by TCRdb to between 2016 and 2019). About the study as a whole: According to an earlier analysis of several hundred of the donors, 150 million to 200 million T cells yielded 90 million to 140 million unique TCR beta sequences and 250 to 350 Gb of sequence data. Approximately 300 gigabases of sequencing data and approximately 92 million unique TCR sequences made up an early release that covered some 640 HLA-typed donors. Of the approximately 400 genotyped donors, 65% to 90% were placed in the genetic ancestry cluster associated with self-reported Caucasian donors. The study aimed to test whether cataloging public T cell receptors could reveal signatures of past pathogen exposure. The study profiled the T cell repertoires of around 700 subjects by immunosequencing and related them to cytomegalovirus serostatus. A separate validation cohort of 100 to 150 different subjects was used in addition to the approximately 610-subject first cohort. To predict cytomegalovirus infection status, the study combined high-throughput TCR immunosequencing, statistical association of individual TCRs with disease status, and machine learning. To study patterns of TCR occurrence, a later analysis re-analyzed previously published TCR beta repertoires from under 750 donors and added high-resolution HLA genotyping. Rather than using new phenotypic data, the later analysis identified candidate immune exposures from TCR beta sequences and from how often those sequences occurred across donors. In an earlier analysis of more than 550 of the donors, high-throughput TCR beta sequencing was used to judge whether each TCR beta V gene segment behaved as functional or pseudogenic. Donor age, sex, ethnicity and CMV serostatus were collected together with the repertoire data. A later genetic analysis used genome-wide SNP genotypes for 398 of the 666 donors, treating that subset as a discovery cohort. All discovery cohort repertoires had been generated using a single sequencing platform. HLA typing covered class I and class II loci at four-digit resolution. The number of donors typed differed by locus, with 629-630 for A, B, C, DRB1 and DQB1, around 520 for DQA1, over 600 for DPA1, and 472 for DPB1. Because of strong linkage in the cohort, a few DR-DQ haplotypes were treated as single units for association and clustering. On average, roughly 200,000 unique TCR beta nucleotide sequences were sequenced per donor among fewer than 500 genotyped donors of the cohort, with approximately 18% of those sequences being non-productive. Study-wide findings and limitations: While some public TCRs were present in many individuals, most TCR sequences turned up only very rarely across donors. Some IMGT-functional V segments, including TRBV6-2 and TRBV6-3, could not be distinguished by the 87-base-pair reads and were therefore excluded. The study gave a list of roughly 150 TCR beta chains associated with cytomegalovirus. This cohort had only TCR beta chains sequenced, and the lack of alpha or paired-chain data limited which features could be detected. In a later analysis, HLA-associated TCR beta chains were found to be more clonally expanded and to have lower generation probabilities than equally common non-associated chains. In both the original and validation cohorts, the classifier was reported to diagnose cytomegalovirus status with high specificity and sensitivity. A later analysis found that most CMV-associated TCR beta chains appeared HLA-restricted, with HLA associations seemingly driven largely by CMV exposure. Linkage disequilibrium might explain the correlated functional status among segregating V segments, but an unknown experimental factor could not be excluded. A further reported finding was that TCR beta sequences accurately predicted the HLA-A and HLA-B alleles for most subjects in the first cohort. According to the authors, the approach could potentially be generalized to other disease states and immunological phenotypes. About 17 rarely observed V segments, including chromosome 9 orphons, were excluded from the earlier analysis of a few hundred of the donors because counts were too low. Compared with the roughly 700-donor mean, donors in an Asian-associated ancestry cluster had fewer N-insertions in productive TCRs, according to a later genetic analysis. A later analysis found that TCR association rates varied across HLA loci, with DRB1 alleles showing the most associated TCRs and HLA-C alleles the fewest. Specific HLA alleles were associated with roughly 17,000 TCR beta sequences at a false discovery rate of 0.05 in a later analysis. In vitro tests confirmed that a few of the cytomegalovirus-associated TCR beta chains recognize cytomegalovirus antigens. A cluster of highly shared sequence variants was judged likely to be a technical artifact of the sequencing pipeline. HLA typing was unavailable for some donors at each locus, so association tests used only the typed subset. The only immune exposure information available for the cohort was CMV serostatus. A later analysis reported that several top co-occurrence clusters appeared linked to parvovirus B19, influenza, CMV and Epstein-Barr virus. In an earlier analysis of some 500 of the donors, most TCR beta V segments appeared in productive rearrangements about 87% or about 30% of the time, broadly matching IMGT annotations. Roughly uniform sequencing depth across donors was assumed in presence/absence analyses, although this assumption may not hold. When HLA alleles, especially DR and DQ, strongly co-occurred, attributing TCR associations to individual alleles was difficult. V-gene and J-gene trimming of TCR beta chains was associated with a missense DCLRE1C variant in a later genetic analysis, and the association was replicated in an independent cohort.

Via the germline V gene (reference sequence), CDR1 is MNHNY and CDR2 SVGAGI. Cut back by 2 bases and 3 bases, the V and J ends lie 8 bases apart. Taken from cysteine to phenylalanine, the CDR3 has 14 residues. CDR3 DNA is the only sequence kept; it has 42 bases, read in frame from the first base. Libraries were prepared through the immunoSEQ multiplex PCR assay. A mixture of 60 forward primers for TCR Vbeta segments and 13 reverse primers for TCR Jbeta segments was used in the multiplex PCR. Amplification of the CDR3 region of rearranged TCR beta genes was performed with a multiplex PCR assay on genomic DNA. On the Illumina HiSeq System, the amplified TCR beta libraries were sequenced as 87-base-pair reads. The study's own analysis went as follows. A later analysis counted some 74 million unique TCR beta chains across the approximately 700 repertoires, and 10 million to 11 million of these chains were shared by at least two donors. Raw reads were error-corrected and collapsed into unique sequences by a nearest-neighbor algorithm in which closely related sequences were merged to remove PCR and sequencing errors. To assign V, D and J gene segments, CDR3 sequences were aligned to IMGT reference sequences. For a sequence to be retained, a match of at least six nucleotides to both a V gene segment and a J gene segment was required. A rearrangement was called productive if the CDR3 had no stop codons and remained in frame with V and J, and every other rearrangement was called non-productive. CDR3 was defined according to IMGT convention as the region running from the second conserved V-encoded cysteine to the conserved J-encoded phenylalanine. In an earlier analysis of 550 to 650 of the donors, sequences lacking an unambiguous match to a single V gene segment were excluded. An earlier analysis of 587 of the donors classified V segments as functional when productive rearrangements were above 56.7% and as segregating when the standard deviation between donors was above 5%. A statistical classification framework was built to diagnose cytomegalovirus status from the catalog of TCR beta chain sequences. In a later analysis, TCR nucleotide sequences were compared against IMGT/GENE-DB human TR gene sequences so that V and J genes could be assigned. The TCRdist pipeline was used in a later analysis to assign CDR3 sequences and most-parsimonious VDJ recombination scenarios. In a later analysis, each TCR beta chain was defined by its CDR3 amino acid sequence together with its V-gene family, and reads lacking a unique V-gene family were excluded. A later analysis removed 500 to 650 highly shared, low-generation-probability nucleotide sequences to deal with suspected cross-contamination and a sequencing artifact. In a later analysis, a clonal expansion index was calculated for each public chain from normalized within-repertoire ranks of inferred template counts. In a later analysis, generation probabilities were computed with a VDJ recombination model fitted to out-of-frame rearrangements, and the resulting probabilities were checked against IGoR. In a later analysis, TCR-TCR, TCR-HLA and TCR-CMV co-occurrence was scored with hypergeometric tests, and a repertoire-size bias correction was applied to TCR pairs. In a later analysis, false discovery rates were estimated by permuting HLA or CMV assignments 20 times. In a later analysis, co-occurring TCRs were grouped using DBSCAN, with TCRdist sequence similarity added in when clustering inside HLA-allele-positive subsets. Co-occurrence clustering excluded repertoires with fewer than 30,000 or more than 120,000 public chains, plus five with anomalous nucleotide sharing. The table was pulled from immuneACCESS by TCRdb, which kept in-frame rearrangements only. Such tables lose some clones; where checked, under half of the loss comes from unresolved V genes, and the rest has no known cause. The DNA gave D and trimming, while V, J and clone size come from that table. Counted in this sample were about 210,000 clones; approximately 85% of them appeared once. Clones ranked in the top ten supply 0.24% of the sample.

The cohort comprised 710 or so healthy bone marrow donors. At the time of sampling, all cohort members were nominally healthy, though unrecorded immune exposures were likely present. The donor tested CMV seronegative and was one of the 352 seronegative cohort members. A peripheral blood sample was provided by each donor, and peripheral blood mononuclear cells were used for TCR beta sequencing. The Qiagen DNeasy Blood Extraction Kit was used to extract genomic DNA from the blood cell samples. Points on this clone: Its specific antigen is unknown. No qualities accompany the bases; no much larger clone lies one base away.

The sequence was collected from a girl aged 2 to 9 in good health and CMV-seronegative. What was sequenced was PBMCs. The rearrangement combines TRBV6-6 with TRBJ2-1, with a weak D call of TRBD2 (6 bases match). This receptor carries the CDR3 CASSYRGLYNEQFF. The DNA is TGTGCCAGCAGTTACCGGGGACTCTACAATGAGCAGTTCTTC.